A selection of T cell receptor beta chains follows, all from one sample in a study of cytomegalovirus exposure and HLA in healthy donors. The table came from immunoSEQ multiplex PCR; TCRdb's copy has only in-frame clones and leaves some out. Among over 150,000 clones listed, approximately 70% were seen once. The sequenced material came from PBMCs. The receptors stem from a woman younger than 45 in good health and CMV-seropositive. The CDR3 runs from the conserved cysteine through the conserved F or W. Each record gives: V gene, D gene, J gene, clone size, CDR3 protein, CDR3 DNA. A D gene is named only where the DNA matches it firmly. The size entry is marked missing in some rows and otherwise reads once, few, many or a size class.

TRBV2,-,TRBJ2-7,few,CASSPFAQGHYEQYF,TGTGCCAGCAGCCCATTTGCCCAGGGACACTACGAGCAGTACTTC
TRBV5-4,-,TRBJ2-3,few,CASSFSSDTQYF,TGTGCCAGCAGCTTCTCGTCAGATACGCAGTATTTT
TRBV4-1,TRBD1,TRBJ2-6,-,CASSQRGQGAFSGANVLTF,TGCGCCAGCAGCCAACGGGGACAGGGGGCGTTTTCTGGGGCCAACGTCCTGACTTTC
TRBV5-8,-,TRBJ1-1,few,CASSFGRANTEAFF,TGTGCCAGCAGCTTTGGCAGGGCGAACACTGAAGCTTTCTTT
TRBV27,-,TRBJ1-1,few,CASSLYGGTPFEAFF,TGTGCCAGCAGTTTATATGGGGGGACGCCCTTTGAAGCTTTCTTT
TRBV27,-,TRBJ2-7,-,CASSLFGRYEQYF,TGTGCCAGCAGTTTATTCGGTCGCTACGAGCAGTACTTC
TRBV7-9,-,TRBJ2-5,-,CASSTYISETQYF,TGTGCCAGCAGCACTTATATATCGGAGACCCAGTACTTC
TRBV25-1,-,TRBJ2-1,-,CASSEPGEHNEQFF,TGTGCCAGCAGTGAACCGGGAGAACACAATGAGCAGTTCTTC
TRBV27,-,TRBJ2-1,-,CASSSLGPGGRTGEQFF,TGTGCCAGCAGCTCGCTAGGCCCGGGAGGGCGGACAGGTGAGCAGTTCTTC
TRBV7-7,TRBD1,TRBJ2-5,-,CASSLRGGQGAQETQYF,TGTGCCAGCAGCTTAAGGGGGGGACAGGGGGCCCAAGAGACCCAGTACTTC
TRBV7-9,TRBD2,TRBJ2-7,-,CASSFGREFSYEQYF,TGTGCCAGCAGCTTTGGGCGGGAGTTCTCCTACGAGCAGTACTTC
TRBV5-1,TRBD1,TRBJ1-2,-,CASSLDPYRGEGYTF,TGCGCCAGCAGCTTGGATCCTTACAGGGGTGAAGGCTACACCTTC
TRBV19,TRBD1,TRBJ1-1,-,CASTMGQGALEAFF,TGTGCCAGTACCATGGGACAGGGGGCCCTTGAAGCTTTCTTT